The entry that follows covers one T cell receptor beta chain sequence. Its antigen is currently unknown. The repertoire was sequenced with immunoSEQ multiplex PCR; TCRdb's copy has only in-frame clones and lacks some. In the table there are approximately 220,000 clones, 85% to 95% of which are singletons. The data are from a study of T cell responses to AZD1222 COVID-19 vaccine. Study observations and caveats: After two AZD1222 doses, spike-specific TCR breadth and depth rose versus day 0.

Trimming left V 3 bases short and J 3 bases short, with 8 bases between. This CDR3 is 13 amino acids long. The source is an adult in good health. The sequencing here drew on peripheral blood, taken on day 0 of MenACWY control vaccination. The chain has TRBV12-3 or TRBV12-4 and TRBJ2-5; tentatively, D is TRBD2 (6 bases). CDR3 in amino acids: CASSLWGEETQYF. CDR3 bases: TGTGCCAGCAGTTTGTGGGGGGAAGAGACCCAGTACTTC.